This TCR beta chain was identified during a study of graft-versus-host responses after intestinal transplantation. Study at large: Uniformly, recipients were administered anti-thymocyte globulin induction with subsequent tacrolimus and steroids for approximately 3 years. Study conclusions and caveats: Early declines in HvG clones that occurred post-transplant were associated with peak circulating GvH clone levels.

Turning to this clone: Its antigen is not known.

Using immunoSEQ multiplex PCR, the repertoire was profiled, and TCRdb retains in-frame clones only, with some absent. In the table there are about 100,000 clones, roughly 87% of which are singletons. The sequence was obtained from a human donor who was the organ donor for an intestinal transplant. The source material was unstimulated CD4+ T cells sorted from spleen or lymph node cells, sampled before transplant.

CDR3 DNA sequence: TGCGCCAGCAGCTTGTCAGACATGAACACTGAAGCTTTCTTT. Protein product: CASSLSDMNTEAFF. The J gene is TRBJ1-1, the V gene TRBV5-1; no clear D gene. The germline gives CDR1 SGHRS, CDR2 YFSETQ. Deletions cut 1 base from V and 0 bases from J, with 7 bases between. The CDR3 is 14 amino acids. Full variable domain (rest looked up from reference TRBV5-1 and TRBJ1-1): KAGVTQTPRYLIKTRGQQVTLSCSPISGHRSVSWYQQTPGQGLQFLFEYFSETQRNKGNFPGRFSGRQFSNSRSEMNVSTLELGDSALYLCASSLSDMNTEAFFGQGTRLTVV.